This passage covers 32 T cell receptor beta chains from one sample sequenced in a study of shared clonotypes between healthy human individuals (dated by TCRdb to 2018 to 2020). Library prep was done by the immunoSEQ multiplex PCR assay. Held by TCRdb, this immuneACCESS table contains in-frame sequences only and omits some clones. Under half of the omission traces to an unresolved V gene where checked; the cause of the rest is unknown. The sample table lists roughly 2,300,000 clones, around 90% of them with a count of one. More than 0.35% of the sample lies in the top ten. The sequencing input was naive CD4+ T cells from PBMCs. Read against the paper, the sample's cell subset or site label means: CD45RA+ positively selected. The receptors derive from a man between 18 and 35 years old in good health. Some clones in this sample may be carry-over from other donors' samples.

A word on this clone: Other DNA sequences of this sample code for an identical CDR3. The chain recombines TRBV6-6 with TRBJ2-7; D is unresolved. The V and J ends lost 0 bases and 3 bases respectively, with 9 bases between them. Looked up from germline, CDR1 is MNHNY and CDR2 is SVGAGI (reference sequence). The CDR3 sequence is 14 residues long. Here the CDR3 reads CASSYSGGSYEQYF. CDR3 coding DNA: TGTGCCAGCAGTTACTCGGGCGGCAGCTACGAGCAGTACTTC.

The J gene is TRBJ2-7, the V gene TRBV7-9, with no clear D. This CDR3 is built from 13 residues. CDR1 SEHNR and CDR2 FQNEAQ come from the germline V gene (reference sequence). Between the trimmed V and J ends, which lost 0 bases and 6 bases, there was a span of 9 bases. The CDR3 protein is CASSLARNSEQYF. CDR3 bases: TGTGCCAGCAGCTTAGCGAGGAACAGCGAGCAGTACTTC.

This clone was detected once. The chain carries TRBV28 and TRBJ2-7; D remains unclear. Germline assignment: CDR1 MDHEN and CDR2 SYDVKM. V lost 1 base and J 0 bases, leaving 10 bases between the germline ends. This CDR3 comprises 15 residues. Here the CDR3 DNA reads TGTGCCAGCAGTTTATCATCAGGTGCCTCCTACGAGCAGTACTTC. It translates to CASSLSSGASYEQYF. Full variable domain (remainder filled in from reference TRBV28 and TRBJ2-7): DVKVTQSSRYLVKRTGEKVFLECVQDMDHENMFWYRQDPGLGLRLIYFSYDVKMKEKGDIPEGYSVSREKKERFSLILESASTNQTSMYLCASSLSSGASYEQYFGPGTRLTVT.

The chain joins TRBV6-1 to TRBJ2-5; TRBD2 is a possible D gene (5 bases). This CDR3 is built from 10 residues. The V end lost 8 bases, the J end lost 5 bases, and 6 bases lay between the germline ends. Per germline, CDR1 MNHNS and CDR2 SASEGT. The CDR3 coding sequence is TGTGCCAGCGGGGAGGAGACCCAGTACTTC. This encodes CASGEETQYF.

V is TRBV15 and J is TRBJ1-2; 8 nucleotides agree with TRBD1. With V trimmed by 4 bases and J by 5 bases, 15 bases remained unmatched. Germline V gene data show CDR1 as LNHNV and CDR2 as YYDKDF (reference sequence). The CDR3 loop spans 17 amino acids. CDR3 loop: CATSNQLQGGQRYGYTF. The CDR3 coding sequence is TGTGCCACCAGCAACCAATTACAGGGGGGCCAACGTTATGGCTACACCTTC.

The rearrangement uses TRBV9 and TRBJ2-3, with D maybe TRBD2 (6 bases). Trimming cost V 3 bases and J 0 bases, with 11 bases left between them. CDR3 length: 15 residues. Germline V gives CDR1 SGDLS, CDR2 YYNGEE. CDR3 sequence: CASSAGGESTDTQYF. In nucleotides, the CDR3 is TGTGCCAGCAGCGCCGGCGGGGAGAGCACAGATACGCAGTATTTT.

This chain joins TRBV6-5 and TRBJ2-7, with a tentative D call TRBD2 (6 bases). V was clipped by 0 bases and J by 5 bases, with 14 bases between them. The CDR3 loop spans 15 amino acids. Germline assignment: CDR1 MNHEY and CDR2 SVGAGI. CDR3 in amino acids: CASSYSGREWDEQYF. CDR3 in DNA: TGTGCCAGCAGTTACTCGGGACGGGAGTGGGACGAGCAGTACTTC.

V is TRBV29-1 and J is TRBJ2-1; 8 bases map to TRBD1. The CDR3 loop spans 12 amino acids. Germline V gene sequence: CDR1 SQVTM, CDR2 ANQGSEA. DNA of the CDR3: TGCAGGGGGGACAGGATTTACAATGAGCAGTTCTTC. It codes for CRGDRIYNEQFF.

V usage is TRBV29-1 and J usage is TRBJ1-1; no firm D call. This CDR3 contains 13 residues. V was shortened by 2 bases and J by 0 bases, with 7 bases between the two germline ends. Germline V gives CDR1 SQVTM, CDR2 ANQGSEA. CDR3 sequence reads: CSVETSLNTEAFF. The CDR3 DNA sequence: TGCAGCGTTGAAACGAGCCTGAACACTGAAGCTTTCTTT.

As concerns this clone: Other DNA sequences of this sample code for an identical CDR3. V usage is TRBV5-1 and J usage is TRBJ2-7, with 7 positions matching TRBD1. The V gene's germline CDR1 is SGHRS and CDR2 YFSETQ. This CDR3 has 14 residues. Trimming removed 0 bases from V and 1 base from J; junction bases left unmatched: 1. CDR3 sequence (DNA): TGCGCCAGCAGCTTGGGGGACAGATCCTACGAGCAGTACTTC. Translation gives CASSLGDRSYEQYF.

The chain combines TRBV5-1 with TRBJ1-4; possibly TRBD1 for D (5 bases). Germline-derived CDR1 and CDR2 are SGHRS and YFSETQ. The CDR3 is 15 amino acids. The V gene lost 5 bases and the J gene lost 0 bases, with 11 bases spanning the gap. CDR3: CASSQGPATNEKLFF. For the CDR3, the DNA is TGCGCCAGCAGTCAGGGCCCTGCAACTAATGAAAAACTGTTTTTT.

The chain combines TRBV2 with TRBJ2-5; the D call may be TRBD1 or TRBD2 (5 bases each). The CDR3 extends over 15 amino acids. With 0 bases removed from V and 0 bases from J, the gap between germline ends came to 8 bases. Germline V lookup: CDR1 SNHLY, CDR2 FYNNEI. The CDR3 DNA reads TGTGCCAGCAGTGAAGCGGGACCGTACCAAGAGACCCAGTACTTC. It is translated as CASSEAGPYQETQYF.

V usage is TRBV27 and J usage is TRBJ2-1; TRBD2 aligns across 9 bases. CDR1 is MNHEY and CDR2 is SMNVEV in the germline V gene (reference sequence). The CDR3 is 14 residues long. V shed 8 bases, J shed 9 bases, and the junction held 11 bases outside the gene matches. CDR3 nucleotide sequence: TGTGCCAGCGGCAACACGCGGGAGGGTAGTGAGCAGTTCTTC. Protein sequence: CASGNTREGSEQFF.

CDR3 loop: CASSVGVGQNYGYTF. The CDR3 nucleotides are TGTGCCAGCAGCGTAGGCGTAGGACAAAACTATGGCTACACCTTC. The chain carries TRBV9 and TRBJ1-2, with D possibly matching TRBD1 (5 bases). The V end was cut by 0 bases, the J end by 2 bases, with 11 bases between. Germline V gives CDR1 SGDLS, CDR2 YYNGEE. The CDR3 has 15 amino acids.

This sequence joins TRBV7-2 and TRBJ2-1; D uncertain. From germline, CDR1 is SGHTA and CDR2 FQGNSA. The CDR3 is made up of 12 amino acids. V shed 3 bases and J shed 7 bases, with 7 bases lying between them. CDR3 residues: CASSFLRNEQFF. In DNA form, the CDR3 reads TGTGCCAGCAGCTTCCTAAGGAATGAGCAGTTCTTC.

About this clone: The same CDR3 can be traced to other DNA sequences in this sample. The rearrangement joins TRBV5-1 to TRBJ2-5; D unresolved. The CDR3 totals 14 residues. The ends were cut back, 4 bases at V and 4 bases at J, with 14 bases in the middle. CDR1 is SGHRS, CDR2 YFSETQ, per germline. The CDR3: CASSPGGPGETQYF. The CDR3 DNA sequence: TGCGCCAGCAGCCCGGGCGGCCCTGGAGAGACCCAGTACTTC. The whole variable domain, filled in from reference TRBV5-1 and TRBJ2-5, reads KAGVTQTPRYLIKTRGQQVTLSCSPISGHRSVSWYQQTPGQGLQFLFEYFSETQRNKGNFPGRFSGRQFSNSRSEMNVSTLELGDSALYLCASSPGGPGETQYFGPGTRLLVL.

V is TRBV7-9 and J is TRBJ1-1; maybe TRBD1 (6 bases). Trimming cost V 5 bases and J 0 bases, with 25 bases left between them. CDR1 and CDR2 from the germline V gene are SEHNR and FQNEAQ (reference sequence). CDR3 length equals 19 residues. CDR3 DNA: TGTGCCAGCAGCCCGGACAGACAACCAGAAATCAGCATGAACACTGAAGCTTTCTTT. Protein sequence: CASSPDRQPEISMNTEAFF.

The chain has TRBV11-2 and TRBJ2-5, with TRBD2 identical over 11 bases. The V gene end was trimmed by 4 bases and the J gene end by 2 bases; junction bases not matched to a gene: 6. Germline V gene sequence: CDR1 SGHAT, CDR2 FQNNGV. The CDR3 spans 16 residues. The CDR3 DNA is TGTGCCAGCAGCTCAATGGGACTAGCGGCGCAAGAGACCCAGTACTTC. Its protein is CASSSMGLAAQETQYF.

J is TRBJ2-5 and V is TRBV30; TRBD2 aligns across 7 bases. TRBJ2-7 explains the end of the DNA better; the J call may be wrong. The CDR3 spans 11 residues. CDR1 and CDR2 (germline): GTSNPN, SVGIG (reference sequence). The CDR3 loop reads CASGGSYEQYF. The CDR3 DNA reads as TGTGCCTCGGGAGGCTCCTACGAGCAGTACTTC.

V gene TRBV7-8 combines with J gene TRBJ1-5; D call uncertain. V was pared by 6 bases and J by 2 bases, with 17 bases between. The CDR3 contains 16 residues. Germline loops: CDR1 SGHVS, CDR2 FQNEAQ. CDR3 nucleotide sequence: TGTGCCAGCAGTTTAAATAGAGTCTCCGGCAATCAGCCCCAGCATTTT. Its translation: CASSLNRVSGNQPQHF.

As DNA, the CDR3 is TGTGCCAGCGACCAGGGCCGCTATGGCTACACCTTC. It specifies CASDQGRYGYTF. The chain uses TRBV28 and TRBJ1-2; a weak D match, TRBD1 (5 bases). V dropped 8 bases and J dropped 4 bases, with 11 bases sitting between them. The CDR3 length is 12 residues. Germline loops: CDR1 MDHEN, CDR2 SYDVKM.

This clone was recorded once. The V gene is TRBV5-1, the J gene TRBJ2-1, with TRBD2 identical over 11 bases. Germline V gene sequence: CDR1 SGHRS, CDR2 YFSETQ. CDR3 size: 16 residues. The junction had 7 bases not matched to a gene; V was cut back by 0 bases and J by 8 bases. The CDR3 sequence is CASSLGVLAGEDEQFF. CDR3 sequence (DNA): TGCGCCAGCAGCTTGGGTGTACTAGCGGGAGAGGATGAGCAGTTCTTC. Using reference TRBV5-1 and TRBJ2-1 for the parts outside the CDR3, the full variable domain is KAGVTQTPRYLIKTRGQQVTLSCSPISGHRSVSWYQQTPGQGLQFLFEYFSETQRNKGNFPGRFSGRQFSNSRSEMNVSTLELGDSALYLCASSLGVLAGEDEQFFGPGTRLTVL.

This chain connects TRBV28 to TRBJ2-1; D is tentatively TRBD1 or TRBD2 (6 bases each). CDR1 and CDR2 from the germline V gene are MDHEN and SYDVKM. The CDR3 sequence is 14 residues long. V shed 6 bases and J shed 5 bases, with 14 bases lying between them. The CDR3 DNA reads as TGTGCCAGCAGCCGAGGGGGGCAGAACAATGAGCAGTTCTTC. Its protein is CASSRGGQNNEQFF.

The V call is TRBV7-9, the J call TRBJ2-2; TRBD2 matches 10 bases. This CDR3 has 16 residues. J was trimmed by 4 bases and V by 4 bases; bases with no gene match: 6. The germline CDR1 and CDR2 sequences are SEHNR and FQNEAQ (reference sequence). CDR3 DNA: TGTGCCAGCAGCTCCTTTACTAGCGGGATCACCGGGGAGCTGTTTTTT. This encodes CASSSFTSGITGELFF.

The V and J genes are TRBV28 and TRBJ2-7; TRBD2 might be the D (6 bases). The CDR3 loop spans 13 amino acids. V lost 5 bases, J lost 4 bases, and 12 bases lay in between. The V gene's germline CDR1 is MDHEN and CDR2 SYDVKM. As DNA, the CDR3 is TGTGCCAGCAGTCCCTCACTAGCTTACGAGCAGTACTTC. Encoded protein: CASSPSLAYEQYF.

Here the CDR3 reads CASSPHLIGLGGSYNEQFF. The CDR3 bases are TGTGCCAGCTCACCACATCTCATTGGGCTAGGGGGCTCCTACAATGAGCAGTTCTTC. The chain uses TRBV18 and TRBJ2-1; D perhaps matches TRBD1 (6 bases). Trimming cost V 1 base and J 0 bases, with 19 bases left between them. The CDR3 totals 19 residues. Germline-derived CDR1 and CDR2 are KGHSH and LQKENI.

Here the CDR3 reads CAISEGRLAGEFEQYF. The CDR3 nucleotides are TGTGCCATCAGTGAGGGCAGACTAGCGGGAGAGTTCGAGCAGTACTTC. The chain carries TRBV10-3 and TRBJ2-7, with 12 nucleotides matching TRBD2. Trimming cost V 2 bases and J 6 bases; bases outside gene matches: 8. CDR3 length: 16 amino acids. CDR1 ENHRY and CDR2 SYGVKD come from the germline V gene.

The genes are TRBV28 and TRBJ1-3; a weak D match, TRBD1 (5 bases). The CDR3 has 15 amino acids. The germline V gene has CDR1 MDHEN and CDR2 SYDVKM. Trimming stripped 4 bases from V and 0 bases from J, with 10 bases between. The CDR3 coding sequence is TGTGCCAGCAGTTCAAGGGGCCACTCTGGAAACACCATATATTTT. It encodes CASSSRGHSGNTIYF.

V and J are TRBV28 and TRBJ1-3; a weak D match, TRBD1 (5 bases). V shed 5 bases and J shed 3 bases, with 20 bases lying between them. CDR1 and CDR2 from the germline V gene are MDHEN and SYDVKM. The CDR3 covers 17 residues. CDR3 nucleotide sequence: TGTGCCAGCAGTCAGACTAGCCCAGGGTTGGGTGGAAACACCATATATTTT. It translates to CASSQTSPGLGGNTIYF.

The V call is TRBV7-2, the J call TRBJ2-7, with TRBD1 as a possible D gene (5 bases). Germline CDR1 is SGHTA and CDR2 is FQGNSA. The ends were cut back, 4 bases at V and 6 bases at J, with 13 bases in the middle. This CDR3 region has 13 residues. Here the CDR3 reads CASSSTTGVEQYF. DNA of the CDR3: TGTGCCAGCAGCTCCACAACAGGTGTCGAGCAGTACTTC.

This clone was seen once. The CDR3 DNA reads TGTGCCATTCCGTCCCAGGGACAGCGCCGGGGTCCGCAGTATTTT. Residues: CAIPSQGQRRGPQYF. The chain recombines TRBV7-9 with TRBJ2-3; 7 nucleotides match TRBD1. The CDR3 extends over 15 amino acids. Germline-derived CDR1 and CDR2 are SEHNR and FQNEAQ (reference sequence). J gave up 10 bases and V 10 bases, and 20 bases lay outside the gene matches.

This chain connects TRBV18 to TRBJ2-5, with D perhaps TRBD2 (6 bases). The V gene's germline CDR1 is KGHSH and CDR2 LQKENI. Between the trimmed V and J ends, which lost 6 bases and 4 bases, there was a span of 15 bases. The CDR3 loop spans 14 amino acids. CDR3 region: CASSPTSFPETQYF. In DNA form, the CDR3 reads TGTGCCAGCTCGCCAACTAGCTTTCCAGAGACCCAGTACTTC. The whole variable domain, remainder taken from reference TRBV18 and TRBJ2-5, is NAGVMQNPRHLVRRRGQEARLRCSPMKGHSHVYWYRQLPEEGLKFMVYLQKENIIDESGMPKERFSAEFPKEGPSILRIQQVVRGDSAAYFCASSPTSFPETQYFGPGTRLLVL.